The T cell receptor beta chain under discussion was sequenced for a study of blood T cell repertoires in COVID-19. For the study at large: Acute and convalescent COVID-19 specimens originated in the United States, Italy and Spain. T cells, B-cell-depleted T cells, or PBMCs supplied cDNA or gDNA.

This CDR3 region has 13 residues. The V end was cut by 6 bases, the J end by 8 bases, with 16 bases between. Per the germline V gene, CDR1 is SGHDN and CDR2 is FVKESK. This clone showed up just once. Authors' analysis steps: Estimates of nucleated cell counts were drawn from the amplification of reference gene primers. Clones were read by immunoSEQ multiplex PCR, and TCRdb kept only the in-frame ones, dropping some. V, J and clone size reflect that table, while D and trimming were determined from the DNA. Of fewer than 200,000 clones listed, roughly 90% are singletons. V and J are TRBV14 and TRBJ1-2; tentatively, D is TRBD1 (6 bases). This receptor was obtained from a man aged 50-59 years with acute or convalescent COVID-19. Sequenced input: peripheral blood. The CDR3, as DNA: TGTGCCAGCAGTCTCGACAGAGGGGGAGGCTACACCTTC. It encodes CASSLDRGGGYTF.